This T cell receptor beta chain came from a study of molecular identifiers for immune sequencing clone quantification (dated by TCRdb to 2016 to 2019). Turning to the overall study: For a replicate experiment, the RNA from either approximately 20,000 or 100,000 naive CD8 T cells was divided into five aliquots, and four of those aliquots went on to sequencing. CD8 T cells were used in a methods study to benchmark molecular-identifier clustering-based TCR repertoire sequencing (MIDCIRS) and TCR RNA copy counting.

Study-wide conclusions, independent of this receptor: In CMV-specific effector cells, clones with more than 20 RNA copies contained over 97% of molecules, whereas in naive cells such clones contained under 1% of molecules. Identical TCR molecules sharing a barcode could cause highly expanded clone sizes to be underestimated. Spiked-in Jurkat TCR RNA equivalent to a single cell was reported to be detectable even among over 800,000 naive CD8 T cells. Without barcode sub-clustering, chimeric consensus sequences inflated TCR diversity; chimeras reached as high as 47%. Modeling gave 3 to 3.5 recovered TCR RNA copies per cell versus 8 to 10 by digital PCR, implying approximately 30% capture efficiency. The naive libraries included spiked-in Jurkat TCR RNA (10 copies' worth), and this Jurkat TCR RNA is not part of the donor repertoire.

Libraries of naive CD8 T cells were built from approximately 20,000 to 1,000,000 sorted cells, with 10%, 30% or 50% of the purified RNA used. Naive CD8 T cells were FACS-sorted as CD8+CD4-CCR7+CD45RA+ on a BD FACSAria II into RLT Plus buffer. Detection sensitivity was tested by spiking Jurkat RNA equal to roughly nine TCR copies' worth into samples containing roughly 17,000-1,000,000 naive CD8 T cells. CD8 T cells were enriched with RosetteSep CD8+ T Cell Enrichment Cocktail and Ficoll-Paque, followed by ACK red cell lysis. The CDR3 spans 14 residues, from the cysteine through the phenylalanine. Only CDR3 DNA remains: 42 bases, in frame from the first base. The germline V gene (reference sequence) yields LNHDA for CDR1 and SQIVND for CDR2. Trimming leaves V shorter by 4 bases and J shorter by 5 bases, with the junction holding 5 bases beyond the gene matches. This clonotype was counted many times. It lacks a known antigen. No base qualities exist here, and no much larger clone lies one base off it.

Library preparation was by PCR. TCRdb lists the instrument as Illumina HiSeq 4000. Bulk TCR libraries were generated as previously described, with the TCR primers listed in Table S5 used. The Qiagen AllPrep DNA/RNA kit was used to purify total RNA. Before analysis, reads from multiple sequencing runs of one library were combined. In the source study's methods: Only reads with exact TCR constant sequence were kept, trimmed to 150 nt, and grouped by their 12-nt molecular barcodes. Within each barcode group, reads were sub-clustered at a 15% Levenshtein threshold, and quality-weighted consensus sequences were built per RNA molecule. Non-functional sequences were filtered out, along with any lower-count sequence sitting one edit away from another sequence. Barcode sub-clusters with fewer than 20% of the maximum read count were removed, based on fitting two negative binomial distributions. TCRdb redid the processing of the public reads, applying fastp at Q25 and MiXCR, and retained in-frame beta chains. One record per CDR3 amino acid sequence lists the most common genes and DNA. TCRdb's processing, not the authors' own work, is the source of the V and J calls. This sample has about 60,000 distinct CDR3 sequences in its table, and less than 20% of those were observed once. 1.3% to 1.5% of the sample belongs to the ten largest clones.

Source material: naive CD8+ T cells from blood, with Jurkat cell RNA spiked in. The intended sense of this specimen's cell subset or site label: FACS-sorted CD8+CD4-CCR7+CD45RA+ naive T cells. The TCR sequence derives from a human donor in good health. Some libraries in this study had Jurkat cell RNA spiked in. The chain is assembled from TRBV19 and TRBJ2-3; the central 8 bases match TRBD2. The nucleotides are TGTGCCAGTAGTACTAAGCGGGAGCTAGATACGCAGTATTTT. The resulting protein is CASSTKRELDTQYF.